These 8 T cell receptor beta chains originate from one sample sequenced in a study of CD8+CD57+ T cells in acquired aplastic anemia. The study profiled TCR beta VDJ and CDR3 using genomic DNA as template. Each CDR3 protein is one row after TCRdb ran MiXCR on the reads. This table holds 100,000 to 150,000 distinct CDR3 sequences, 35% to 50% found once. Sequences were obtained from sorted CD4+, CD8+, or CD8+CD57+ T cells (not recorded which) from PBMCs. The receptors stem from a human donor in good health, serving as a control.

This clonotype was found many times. Here the CDR3 reads CASSQGRGARNQPQHF. The CDR3 nucleotides read TGCGCCAGCAGCCAAGGGAGGGGAGCCCGCAATCAGCCCCAGCATTTT. This chain uses TRBV4-1 with TRBJ1-5; D possibly corresponds to TRBD1 (5 bases). Germline loops: CDR1 MGHRA, CDR2 YSYEKL. V was shortened by 1 base and J by 2 bases, with 12 bases between the two germline ends. The CDR3 sequence is 16 residues long.

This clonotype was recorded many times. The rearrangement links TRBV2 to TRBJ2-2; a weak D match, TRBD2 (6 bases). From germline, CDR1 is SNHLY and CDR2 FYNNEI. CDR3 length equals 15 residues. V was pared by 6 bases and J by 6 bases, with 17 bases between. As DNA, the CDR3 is TGTGCCAGCAGCGGGGGTCCAACTGGGGCCGGGGAGCTGTTTTTT. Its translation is CASSGGPTGAGELFF. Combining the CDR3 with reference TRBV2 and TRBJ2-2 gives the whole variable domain EPEVTQTPSHQVTQMGQEVILRCVPISNHLYFYWYRQILGQKVEFLVSFYNNEISEKSEIFDDQFSVERPDGSNFTLKIRSTKLEDSAMYFCASSGGPTGAGELFFGEGSRLTVL.

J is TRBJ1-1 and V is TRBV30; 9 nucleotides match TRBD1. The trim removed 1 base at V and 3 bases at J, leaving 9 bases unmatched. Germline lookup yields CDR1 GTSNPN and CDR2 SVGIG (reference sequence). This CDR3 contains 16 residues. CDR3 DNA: TGTGCCTGGAGTGCCGATTACAGGGGGCAGTACACTGAAGCTTTCTTT. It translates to CAWSADYRGQYTEAFF.

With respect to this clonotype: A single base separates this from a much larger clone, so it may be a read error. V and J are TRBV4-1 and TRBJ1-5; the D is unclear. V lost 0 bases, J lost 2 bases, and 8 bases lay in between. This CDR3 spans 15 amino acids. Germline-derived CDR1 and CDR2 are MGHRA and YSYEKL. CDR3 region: CASSQEKRGNQPQHF. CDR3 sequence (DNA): TGCGCCAGCAGCCAAGAAAAGAGGGGCAATCAGCCCCAGCATTTT.

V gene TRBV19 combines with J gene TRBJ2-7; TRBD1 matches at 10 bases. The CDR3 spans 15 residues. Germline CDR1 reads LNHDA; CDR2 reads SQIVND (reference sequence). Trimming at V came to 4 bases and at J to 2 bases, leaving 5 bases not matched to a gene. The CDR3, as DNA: TGTGCCAGTAGTAGGGGGGGACAGGGGACCTACGAGCAGTACTTC. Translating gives CASSRGGQGTYEQYF.

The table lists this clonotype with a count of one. The CDR3 DNA is TGTGCCAGCAGTACCACTCTTCAAAGCACAGATACGCAGTATTTT. The encoded protein is CASSTTLQSTDTQYF. The chain combines TRBV6-1 with TRBJ2-3; D not certain. The germline gives CDR1 MNHNS, CDR2 SASEGT. CDR3 length: 15 amino acids. V was pared by 5 bases and J by 0 bases, with 12 bases between.

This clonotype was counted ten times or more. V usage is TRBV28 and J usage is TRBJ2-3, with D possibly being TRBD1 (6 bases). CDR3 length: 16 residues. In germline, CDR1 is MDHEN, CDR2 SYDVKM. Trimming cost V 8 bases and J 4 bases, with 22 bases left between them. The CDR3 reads CASSIFHRVQADTQYF. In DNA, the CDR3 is TGTGCCAGCTCAATCTTCCACAGGGTCCAGGCAGATACGCAGTATTTT. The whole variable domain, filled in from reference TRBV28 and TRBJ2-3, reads DVKVTQSSRYLVKRTGEKVFLECVQDMDHENMFWYRQDPGLGLRLIYFSYDVKMKEKGDIPEGYSVSREKKERFSLILESASTNQTSMYLCASSIFHRVQADTQYFGPGTRLTVL.

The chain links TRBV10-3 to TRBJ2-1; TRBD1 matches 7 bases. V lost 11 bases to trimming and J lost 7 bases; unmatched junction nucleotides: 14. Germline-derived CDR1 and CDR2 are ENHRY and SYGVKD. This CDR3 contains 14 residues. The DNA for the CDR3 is TGTGCCCTATCTGCCGGGACAGCCAAAAATGAGCAGTTCTTC. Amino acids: CALSAGTAKNEQFF.